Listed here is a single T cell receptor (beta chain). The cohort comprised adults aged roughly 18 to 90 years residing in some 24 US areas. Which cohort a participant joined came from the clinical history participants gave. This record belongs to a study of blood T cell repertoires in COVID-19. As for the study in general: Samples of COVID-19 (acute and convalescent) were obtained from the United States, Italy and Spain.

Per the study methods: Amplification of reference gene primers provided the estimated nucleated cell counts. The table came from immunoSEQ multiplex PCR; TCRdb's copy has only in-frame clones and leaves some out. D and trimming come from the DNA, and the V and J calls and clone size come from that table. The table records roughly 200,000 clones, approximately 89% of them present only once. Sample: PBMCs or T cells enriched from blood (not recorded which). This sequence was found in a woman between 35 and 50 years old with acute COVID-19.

The CDR3 region has the DNA TGTGCCAGCAGTCCAAGGACAGGCCTTTACGAGCAGTACTTC. It codes for CASSPRTGLYEQYF. J is TRBJ2-7 and V is TRBV6-5; 7 bases are a match to TRBD1. J was trimmed by 4 bases and V by 5 bases; bases with no gene match: 8. Germline V gives CDR1 MNHEY, CDR2 SVGAGI. The CDR3 spans 14 residues.